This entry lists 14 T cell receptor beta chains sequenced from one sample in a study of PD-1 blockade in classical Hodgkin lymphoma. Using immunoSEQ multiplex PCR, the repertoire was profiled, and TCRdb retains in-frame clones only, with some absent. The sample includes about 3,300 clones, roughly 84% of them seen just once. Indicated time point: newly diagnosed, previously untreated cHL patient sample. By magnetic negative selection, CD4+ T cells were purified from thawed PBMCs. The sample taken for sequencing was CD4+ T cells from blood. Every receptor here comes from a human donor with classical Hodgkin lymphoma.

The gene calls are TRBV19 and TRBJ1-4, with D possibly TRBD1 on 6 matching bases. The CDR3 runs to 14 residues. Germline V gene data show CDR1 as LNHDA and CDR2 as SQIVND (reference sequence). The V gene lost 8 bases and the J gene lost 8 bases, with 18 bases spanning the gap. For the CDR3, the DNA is TGTGCCAGTTCGAAGGGGGATATAGGGGAAAAACTGTTTTTT. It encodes CASSKGDIGEKLFF.

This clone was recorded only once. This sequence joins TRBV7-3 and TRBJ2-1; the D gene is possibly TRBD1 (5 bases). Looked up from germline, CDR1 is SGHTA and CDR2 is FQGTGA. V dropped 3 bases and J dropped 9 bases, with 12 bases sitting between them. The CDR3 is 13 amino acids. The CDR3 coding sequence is TGTGCCAGCAGCTTTGACTCCACAGGTGAGCAGTTCTTC. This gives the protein CASSFDSTGEQFF.

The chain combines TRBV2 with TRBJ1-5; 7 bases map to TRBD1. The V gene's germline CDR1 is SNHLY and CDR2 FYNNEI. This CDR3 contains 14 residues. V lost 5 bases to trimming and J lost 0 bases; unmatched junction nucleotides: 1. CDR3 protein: CASSTGASNQPQHF. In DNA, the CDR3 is TGTGCCAGCAGTACAGGGGCTAGCAATCAGCCCCAGCATTTT.

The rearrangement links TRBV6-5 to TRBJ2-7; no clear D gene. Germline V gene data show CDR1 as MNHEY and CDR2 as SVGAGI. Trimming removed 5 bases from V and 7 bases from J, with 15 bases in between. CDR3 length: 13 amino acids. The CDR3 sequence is CASSEAPRLEQYF. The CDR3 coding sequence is TGTGCCAGCAGTGAAGCGCCCAGACTGGAGCAGTACTTC.

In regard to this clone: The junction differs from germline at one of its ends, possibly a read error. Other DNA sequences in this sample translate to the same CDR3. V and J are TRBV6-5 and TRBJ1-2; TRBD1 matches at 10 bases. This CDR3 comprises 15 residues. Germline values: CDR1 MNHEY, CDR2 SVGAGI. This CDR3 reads CASSPWTGGRYGYTF. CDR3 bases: TGTGCCAGCAGTCCCTGGACAGGGGGGAGGTATGGCTACACCTTT.

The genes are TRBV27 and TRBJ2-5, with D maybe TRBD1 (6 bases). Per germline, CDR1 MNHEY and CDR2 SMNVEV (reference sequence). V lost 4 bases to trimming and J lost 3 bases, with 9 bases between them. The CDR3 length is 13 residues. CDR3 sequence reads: CASSSTGKETQYF. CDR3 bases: TGTGCCAGCAGTTCTACAGGGAAAGAGACCCAGTACTTC.

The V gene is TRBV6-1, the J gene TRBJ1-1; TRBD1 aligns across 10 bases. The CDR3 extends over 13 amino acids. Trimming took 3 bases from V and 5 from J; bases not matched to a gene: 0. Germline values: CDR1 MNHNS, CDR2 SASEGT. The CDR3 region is CASSEDRGTEAFF. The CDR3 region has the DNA TGTGCCAGCAGTGAGGACAGGGGGACTGAAGCTTTCTTT.

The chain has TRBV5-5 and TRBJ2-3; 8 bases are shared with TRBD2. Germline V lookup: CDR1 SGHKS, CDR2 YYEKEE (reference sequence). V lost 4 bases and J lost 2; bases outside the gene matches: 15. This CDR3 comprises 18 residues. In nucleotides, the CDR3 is TGTGCCAGCAGCGCTATAGCGGGAACTAGAGGTTTCACAGATACGCAGTATTTT. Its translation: CASSAIAGTRGFTDTQYF.

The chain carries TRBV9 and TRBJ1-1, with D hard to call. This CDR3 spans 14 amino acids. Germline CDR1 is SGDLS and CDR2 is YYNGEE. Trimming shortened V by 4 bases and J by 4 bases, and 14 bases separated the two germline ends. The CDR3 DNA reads TGTGCCAGCAGCCCCCAGGAGAGTGGCACTGAAGCTTTCTTT. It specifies CASSPQESGTEAFF.

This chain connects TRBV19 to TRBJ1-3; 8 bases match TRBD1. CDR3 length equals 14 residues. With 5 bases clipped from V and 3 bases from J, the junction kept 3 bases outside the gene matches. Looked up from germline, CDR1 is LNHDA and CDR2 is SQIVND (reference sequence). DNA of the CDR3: TGTGCCAGTAGTCAGGGGGCACTTGGAAACACCATATATTTT. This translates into CASSQGALGNTIYF.

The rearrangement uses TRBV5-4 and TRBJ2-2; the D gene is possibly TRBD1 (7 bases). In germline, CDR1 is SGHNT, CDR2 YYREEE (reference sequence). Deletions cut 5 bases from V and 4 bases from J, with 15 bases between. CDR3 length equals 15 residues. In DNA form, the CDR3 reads TGTGCCAGCAGTCCAGGGGGGTGGGGCACCGGGGAGCTGTTTTTT. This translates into CASSPGGWGTGELFF.

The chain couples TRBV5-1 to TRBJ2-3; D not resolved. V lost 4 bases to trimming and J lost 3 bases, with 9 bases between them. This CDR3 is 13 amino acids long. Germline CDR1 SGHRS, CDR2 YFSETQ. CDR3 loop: CASSPIPTDTQYF. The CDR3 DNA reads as TGCGCCAGCAGCCCAATCCCTACAGATACGCAGTATTTT.

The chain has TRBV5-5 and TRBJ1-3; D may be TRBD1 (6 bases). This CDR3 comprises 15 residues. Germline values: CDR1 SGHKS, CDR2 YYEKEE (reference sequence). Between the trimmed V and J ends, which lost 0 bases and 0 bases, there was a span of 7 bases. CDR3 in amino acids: CASSLEGGSGNTIYF. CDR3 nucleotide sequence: TGTGCCAGCAGCTTGGAGGGGGGCTCTGGAAACACCATATATTTT.

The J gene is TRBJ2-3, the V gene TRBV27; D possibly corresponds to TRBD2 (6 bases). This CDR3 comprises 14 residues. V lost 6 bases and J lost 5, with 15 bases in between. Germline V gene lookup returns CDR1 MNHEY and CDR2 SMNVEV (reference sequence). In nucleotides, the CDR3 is TGTGCCAGCAGCTCCGGGCGGGGAAGAGATACGCAGTATTTT. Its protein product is CASSSGRGRDTQYF.